This T cell receptor beta chain was recovered during a study of neurological immune-mediated disorders. Regarding this clonotype: This may be a read error: a much more frequent sequence differs by one nucleotide.

The CDR3 is made up of 16 amino acids. CDR1 and CDR2 (germline): SGHAT, FQNNGV. Use was made of under 1.2 million CD4+ or CD8+ T cells in sorted libraries. The authors produced cDNA by 5'RACE using 10-nucleotide random UMIs. TCRdb used MiXCR to reprocess the 5' RACE reads, holding one entry per CDR3 protein. The table includes approximately 50,000 distinct CDR3 sequences, about 5.8% detected once. V usage is TRBV11-2 and J usage is TRBJ2-1, with D perhaps matching TRBD1 or TRBD2 (5 bases each). This receptor was taken from a woman younger than 35 with multiple sclerosis. The source material was CD4+ T cells from blood. The CDR3: CASSLDGAGAGNGQFF. In DNA, the CDR3 is TGTGCCAGCAGCTTAGATGGAGCCGGGGCGGGCAATGGGCAGTTCTTC.